The 23 T cell receptor beta chains presented below share a single source sample, sequenced in a study of blood T cell repertoires in COVID-19 (dated by TCRdb to the early 2020s). Libraries were made using the immunoSEQ multiplex PCR assay. In TCRdb, the immuneACCESS table is reduced to in-frame sequences with V and J assigned. These tables do not hold every clone; where another copy was compared, an unresolved V gene accounts for under half, and the others remain unexplained. The sample table shows about 130,000 clones, and about 86% are seen once. The ten largest make up roughly 2.2% of the sample. Sequencing was done on a sample of PBMCs or T cells enriched from blood (not recorded which). These receptors were taken from a man between 35 and 55 years old with acute COVID-19.

This clone was seen only once. The V call is TRBV5-6, the J call TRBJ2-7; TRBD1 might be the D (5 bases). Germline CDR1 SGHDT, CDR2 YYEEEE. V was cut by 0 bases and J by 6 bases, with 7 bases left in between. There are 12 residues in the CDR3. The CDR3 is CASSLGRVEQYF. The CDR3 region has the DNA TGTGCCAGCAGCTTGGGCAGGGTCGAGCAGTACTTC.

The chain couples TRBV28 to TRBJ2-7; 11 bases match TRBD1. The CDR3 has 12 residues. Losses at the gene ends were 10 bases for V and 4 bases for J; bases not matched to a gene: 3. Germline V CDR1 and CDR2: MDHEN, SYDVKM. The CDR3 DNA reads as TGTGCCACCGGACAGGGGGCGTACGAGCAGTACTTC. It encodes CATGQGAYEQYF.

V usage is TRBV9 and J usage is TRBJ1-3, with TRBD1 matching over 8 bases. Germline-derived CDR1 and CDR2 are SGDLS and YYNGEE. The CDR3 loop spans 15 amino acids. Trimming cost V 0 bases and J 6 bases; bases outside gene matches: 5. DNA of the CDR3: TGTGCCAGCAGCGTAGAAGGACAGGGCCTAAACACCATATATTTT. Amino acid sequence: CASSVEGQGLNTIYF.

V gene TRBV2 combines with J gene TRBJ1-1, with D possibly TRBD1 on 6 matching bases. Looked up from germline, CDR1 is SNHLY and CDR2 is FYNNEI. V was trimmed by 5 bases and J by 4 bases, leaving 11 bases between them. CDR3 size: 13 residues. The CDR3 DNA is TGTGCCAGCAGTTTCGAAGGGGGCACTGAAGCTTTCTTT. Encoded protein: CASSFEGGTEAFF.

CDR3 protein: CAFPLPTPPRGNTIYF. The CDR3 bases are TGTGCCTTTCCCCTTCCGACTCCGCCGAGGGGAAACACCATATATTTT. V usage is TRBV28 and J usage is TRBJ1-3; D is undetermined. V dropped 11 bases and J dropped 4 bases, with 24 bases sitting between them. Germline CDR1 reads MDHEN; CDR2 reads SYDVKM. The CDR3 extends over 16 amino acids.

V and J are TRBV13 and TRBJ1-1; possibly TRBD1 for D (6 bases). This CDR3 is built from 15 residues. Germline CDR1 PRHDT, CDR2 FYEKMQ (reference sequence). V was cut by 6 bases and J by 1 base, with 15 bases left in between. CDR3 sequence reads: CASRPAGAANTEAFF. CDR3 in DNA: TGTGCCAGCAGACCGGCGGGGGCAGCGAACACTGAAGCTTTCTTT.

V is TRBV5-5 and J is TRBJ2-7, with 8 bases identical to TRBD1. The junction had 5 bases not matched to a gene; V was cut back by 4 bases and J by 8 bases. This CDR3 has 12 residues. Looked up from germline, CDR1 is SGHKS and CDR2 is YYEKEE (reference sequence). The CDR3 DNA follows: TGTGCCAGCAGCCCGACAGGGGCCCAGCAGTACTTC. It codes for CASSPTGAQQYF.

V usage is TRBV18 and J usage is TRBJ1-1; D perhaps matches TRBD1 (5 bases). Trimming took off 3 bases at V and 1 base at J, with 9 bases between the two ends. CDR1 and CDR2 from the germline V gene are KGHSH and LQKENI. This CDR3 comprises 14 residues. The DNA of the CDR3 is TGTGCCAGCTCACCCGGGGGAGGGAACACTGAAGCTTTCTTT. It encodes CASSPGGGNTEAFF.

The V call is TRBV19, the J call TRBJ1-4; 12 bases line up with TRBD1. After removal of 7 bases from V and 5 bases from J, the junction contained 5 bases not matched to a gene. The CDR3 is made up of 15 amino acids. Germline CDR1 and CDR2: LNHDA and SQIVND (reference sequence). The DNA of the CDR3 is TGTGCCAGTAACGGGGACAGGGGGCAGAATGAAAAACTGTTTTTT. Its protein is CASNGDRGQNEKLFF. Based on the CDR3 plus reference TRBV19 and TRBJ1-4, the full variable domain is DGGITQSPKYLFRKEGQNVTLSCEQNLNHDAMYWYRQDPGQGLRLIYYSQIVNDFQKGDIAEGYSVSREKKESFPLTVTSAQKNPTAFYLCASNGDRGQNEKLFFGSGTQLSVL.

The rearrangement uses TRBV19 and TRBJ2-7; D is perhaps TRBD1 (6 bases). This CDR3 spans 13 amino acids. Germline CDR1 reads LNHDA; CDR2 reads SQIVND (reference sequence). V was clipped by 3 bases and J by 1 base, with 7 bases between them. DNA of the CDR3: TGTGCCAGTAGTATCGGACAGTCCTACGAGCAGTACTTC. It specifies CASSIGQSYEQYF. Combining the CDR3 with reference TRBV19 and TRBJ2-7 gives the whole variable domain DGGITQSPKYLFRKEGQNVTLSCEQNLNHDAMYWYRQDPGQGLRLIYYSQIVNDFQKGDIAEGYSVSREKKESFPLTVTSAQKNPTAFYLCASSIGQSYEQYFGPGTRLTVT.

J is TRBJ2-1 and V is TRBV5-1, with 8 nucleotides matching TRBD2. This CDR3 is built from 17 residues. Trimming cost V 0 bases and J 3 bases; bases outside gene matches: 8. The germline gives CDR1 SGHRS, CDR2 YFSETQ. The CDR3 coding sequence is TGCGCCAGCAGCTTGGACGGGGGGGCCCTTTTCTACAATGAGCAGTTCTTC. This encodes CASSLDGGALFYNEQFF.

This clone was observed once. This sequence joins TRBV2 and TRBJ2-3; D possibly corresponds to TRBD2 (5 bases). Germline V gene lookup returns CDR1 SNHLY and CDR2 FYNNEI. Trimming took 7 bases from V and 1 from J, leaving 18 bases between them. This CDR3 comprises 16 residues. The CDR3 nucleotides read TGTGCCAGCAACCGGGATTCCCCTCCCGGCACAGATACGCAGTATTTT. Residues: CASNRDSPPGTDTQYF.

The chain carries TRBV25-1 and TRBJ1-1; no definite D call. This CDR3 is 14 amino acids long. Trimming took 4 bases from V and 1 from J, leaving 10 bases between them. From germline, CDR1 is MGHDK and CDR2 SYGVNS. The CDR3 reads CASSGPTENTEAFF. In DNA, the CDR3 is TGTGCCAGCAGTGGCCCTACAGAGAACACTGAAGCTTTCTTT. Looking up the rest from reference TRBV25-1 and TRBJ1-1 gives the full variable domain: EADIYQTPRYLVIGTGKKITLECSQTMGHDKMYWYQQDPGMELHLIHYSYGVNSTEKGDLSSESTVSRIRTEHFPLTLESARPSHTSQYLCASSGPTENTEAFFGQGTRLTVV.

The chain employs TRBV5-6 and TRBJ1-1; D is uncertain. Germline CDR1 SGHDT, CDR2 YYEEEE. The V gene lost 4 bases and the J gene lost 4 bases, with 14 bases spanning the gap. This CDR3 spans 14 amino acids. CDR3 region: CASSLGRGGTEAFF. As DNA, the CDR3 is TGTGCCAGCAGCCTCGGACGGGGAGGCACTGAAGCTTTCTTT. The full variable domain, its missing parts supplied by reference TRBV5-6 and TRBJ1-1, is DAGVTQSPTHLIKTRGQQVTLRCSPKSGHDTVSWYQQALGQGPQFIFQYYEEEERQRGNFPDRFSGHQFPNYSSELNVNALLLGDSALYLCASSLGRGGTEAFFGQGTRLTVV.

This sequence joins TRBV11-2 and TRBJ1-1, with unresolved D. Trimming stripped 1 base from V and 5 bases from J, with 8 bases between. The CDR3 runs to 13 residues. Looked up from germline, CDR1 is SGHAT and CDR2 is FQNNGV. CDR3 loop: CASSLVGGTEAFF. CDR3 DNA sequence: TGTGCCAGCAGCTTAGTGGGAGGGACTGAAGCTTTCTTT. Filled out from reference TRBV11-2 and TRBJ1-1, the complete variable domain reads EAGVAQSPRYKIIEKRQSVAFWCNPISGHATLYWYQQILGQGPKLLIQFQNNGVVDDSQLPKDRFSAERLKGVDSTLKIQPAKLEDSAVYLCASSLVGGTEAFFGQGTRLTVV.

Points on this clone: A junction boundary mismatches the germline segment, possibly from a read error. This chain's CDR3 is CASRLRDSMNTEAFF. CDR3 in DNA: TGTGCTAGCAGGTTAAGGGACAGTATGAACACTGAAGCTTTCTTT. V usage is TRBV7-7 and J usage is TRBJ1-1; TRBD1 matches 7 bases. The CDR3 contains 15 residues. CDR1 and CDR2 from the germline V gene are SSHAT and FNYEAQ (reference sequence).

The table lists this clone with a count of one. J is TRBJ2-2 and V is TRBV3-1 (or the pseudogene TRBV3-2); perhaps TRBD2 as D (6 bases). Trimming removed 4 bases at V and 4 bases at J, with 7 bases between. This CDR3 contains 13 residues. Germline loops: CDR1 LGHDT, CDR2 YNNKEL (reference sequence). CDR3 nucleotides: TGTGCCAGCAGCCGGACTACCACCGGGGAGCTGTTTTTT. It translates to CASSRTTTGELFF.

In its sample, this clone was seen once. The chain links TRBV7-9 to TRBJ1-1; D ambiguous. Germline-derived CDR1 and CDR2 are SEHNR and FQNEAQ (reference sequence). This CDR3 has 14 amino acids. The ends were cut back, 4 bases at V and 6 bases at J, with 15 bases in the middle. CDR3 region: CASSSRTMTAEAFF. The CDR3 DNA is TGTGCCAGCAGCTCTCGCACTATGACGGCTGAAGCTTTCTTT. Variable domain in full (rest from reference TRBV7-9 and TRBJ1-1): DTGVSQNPRHKITKRGQNVTFRCDPISEHNRLYWYRQTLGQGPEFLTYFQNEAQLEKSRLLSDRFSAERPKGSFSTLEIQRTEQGDSAMYLCASSSRTMTAEAFFGQGTRLTVV.

This chain links TRBV5-1 with TRBJ1-4; 10 nucleotides match TRBD1. Germline values: CDR1 SGHRS, CDR2 YFSETQ. The CDR3 has 16 amino acids. V trimming: 3 bases; J trimming: 7 bases; junction bases outside the gene matches: 9. The CDR3 sequence: CASSSGGQGSGEKLFF. The CDR3 DNA is TGCGCCAGCAGCTCGGGGGGACAGGGGTCGGGTGAAAAACTGTTTTTT.

This chain links TRBV7-2 with TRBJ2-1; 9 positions agree with TRBD2. V was pared by 3 bases and J by 6 bases, with 6 bases of the junction left unmatched. The CDR3 has 15 residues. Germline assignment: CDR1 SGHTA and CDR2 FQGNSA. The CDR3 coding sequence is TGTGCCAGCAGCTTTAGTAGCGGGAGTTTCAATGAGCAGTTCTTC. As protein: CASSFSSGSFNEQFF.

The J gene is TRBJ1-2, the V gene TRBV28; a possible D gene is TRBD1 (6 bases). CDR1 is MDHEN, CDR2 SYDVKM, per germline. V gave up 2 bases and J gave up 8 bases, with 9 bases separating them. This CDR3 is built from 12 residues. CDR3 sequence: CASSLLTGGYTF. The CDR3 DNA reads TGTGCCAGCAGTTTACTTACAGGGGGCTACACCTTC.

This rearrangement joins TRBV18 to TRBJ2-7; TRBD1 matches 8 bases. This CDR3 has 15 residues. V lost 4 bases to trimming and J lost 5 bases; unmatched junction nucleotides: 10. Germline V gene lookup returns CDR1 KGHSH and CDR2 LQKENI. This CDR3 reads CASSREADRVNEQYF. For the CDR3, the DNA is TGTGCCAGCTCACGGGAAGCGGACAGGGTAAACGAGCAGTACTTC.

This sequence joins TRBV19 and TRBJ1-2; weak D call: TRBD1 (6 bases). V was shortened by 7 bases and J by 6 bases, with 12 bases between the two germline ends. This CDR3 has 12 residues. Germline CDR1 and CDR2: LNHDA and SQIVND (reference sequence). This chain's CDR3 is CASTGEGDGYTF. The CDR3 DNA reads TGTGCCAGTACCGGGGAGGGGGATGGCTACACCTTC.